This T cell receptor (beta chain) was sequenced during a study of vaccination and CD4 T cells after COVID-19. Treatment: roughly ten-day PBMC culture with coronavirus spike peptide pools or control peptides (ViraFEST assay). CD4+ T cells that had been cultured provided DNA sequenced with the Oncomine TCR Beta short-read assay. Genomic DNA was drawn out of CD4+ T cells grown in culture. TCRdb analysed the PCR reads with MiXCR anew, one entry per CDR3 protein. The top ten hold approximately 10% of the sample, which has 10,000 to 13,000 distinct CDR3 sequences, roughly half seen once. Only a few counts were recorded for this clonotype. Its antigen is undetermined. Whole-study results and caveats: The median number of SARS-CoV-2-reactive clonotypes increased from about 20 to 38, a change that did not reach significance.

The source is a human donor who had recovered from COVID-19. The sequenced sample consisted of CD4+ T cells from blood, cultured in vitro.

CDR3 sequence: CASSLDQGQNSPLHF. Here the CDR3 DNA reads TGTGCCAGCAGCTTAGATCAGGGGCAAAATTCACCCCTCCACTTT. The chain joins TRBV7-9 to TRBJ1-6, with D possibly TRBD1 on 6 matching bases. The CDR3 extends over 15 amino acids. Trimming shortened V by 1 base and J by 7 bases, and 11 bases separated the two germline ends. Germline values: CDR1 SEHNR, CDR2 FQNEAQ (reference sequence). The whole variable domain, filled in from reference TRBV7-9 and TRBJ1-6, reads DTGVSQNPRHKITKRGQNVTFRCDPISEHNRLYWYRQTLGQGPEFLTYFQNEAQLEKSRLLSDRFSAERPKGSFSTLEIQRTEQGDSAMYLCASSLDQGQNSPLHFGNGTRLTVT.